The clone carrying this T cell receptor (beta chain) showed up just a few times. What it recognizes is unknown. This sample stems from a study of blood T cells in healthy people across ages. Together with a sample-barcoded 5' primer, a J-beta primer mix was included in a second PCR lasting about 7 to 12 cycles. TCRdb reprocessed the 5' RACE reads with MiXCR, giving one entry per CDR3 protein. The data hold more than 650,000 distinct CDR3 sequences, with over 20% observed a single time. General study points: With naive T cell percentage, TCR beta diversity showed a strong correlation.

V shed 3 bases, J shed 6 bases, and the junction held 8 bases outside the gene matches. The CDR3 spans 15 residues. Total RNA extraction produced at least 5 micrograms (per sample) for the study. J is TRBJ2-1 and V is TRBV12-3 or TRBV12-4, with 7 nucleotides matching TRBD2. Sequencing was done on a sample of blood. This receptor was taken from a man aged 70 or older in good health. The CDR3: CASSFVGGRLNEQFF. CDR3 nucleotides: TGTGCCAGCAGTTTTGTTGGCGGGAGACTCAATGAGCAGTTCTTC.